One sample yielded the 4 T cell receptor beta chains listed below, sequenced in a study of blood T cells in healthy people across ages. Primers used in a second PCR of roughly 7 to 12 cycles were a sample-barcoded 5' primer and a J-beta primer mix. TCRdb reanalysed the 5' RACE reads using MiXCR and keeps one entry per CDR3 protein. This sample has some 1.5 million distinct CDR3 sequences, with 25% to 30% found just once. Sequenced input: blood. These receptors were collected from a woman in her thirties in good health.

At least ten counts were recorded for this clonotype. The chain joins TRBV18 to TRBJ2-6; D not resolved. The germline V gene has CDR1 KGHSH and CDR2 LQKENI. Deletions cut 3 bases from V and 0 bases from J, with 6 bases between. The CDR3 totals 15 residues. CDR3 DNA: TGTGCCAGCTCACCGGCCAGCTCTGGGGCCAACGTCCTGACTTTC. It is translated as CASSPASSGANVLTF.

V and J are TRBV6-1 and TRBJ2-4; TRBD2 is a possible D gene (6 bases). The J call may be faulty, since TRBJ2-7 better matches the DNA end. The CDR3 contains 13 residues. Germline-derived CDR1 and CDR2 are MNHNS and SASEGT. The CDR3 sequence is CASREGSGYEQYF. The CDR3 bases are TGTGCCAGCAGGGAGGGGAGCGGTTACGAGCAGTACTTC.

This clonotype was picked up a small number of times. The chain is built from TRBV20-1 and TRBJ1-2; the D gene is possibly TRBD1 (5 bases). Germline V lookup: CDR1 DFQATT, CDR2 SNEGSKA (reference sequence). The CDR3 contains 13 residues. The ends were cut back, 0 bases at V and 4 bases at J, with 9 bases in the middle. This chain's CDR3 is CSAREAGLYGYTF. The CDR3, as DNA: TGCAGTGCTAGAGAGGCGGGACTCTATGGCTACACCTTC.

A few counts support this clonotype. The chain couples TRBV9 to TRBJ2-1, with 7 bases fitting TRBD1. CDR3 length: 15 residues. V was pared by 4 bases and J by 5 bases, with 9 bases of the junction left unmatched. Germline V lookup: CDR1 SGDLS, CDR2 YYNGEE. In nucleotides, the CDR3 is TGTGCCAGCAGCCTTAGAGGACAGGAGCACAATGAGCAGTTCTTC. Its protein is CASSLRGQEHNEQFF.